The rows below give T cell receptor beta chains drawn from one sample of a study of OX40 agonist ivuxolimab in advanced cancers. Assay used: immunoSEQ multiplex PCR; TCRdb lists only in-frame clones, some missing. This sample has approximately 43,000 clones, with just under 90% found just once. The specimen comprised CD4+ or CD8+ T cells sorted from blood, sampled in a trial of the OX40 agonist ivuxolimab. These receptors all stem from an adult with an advanced solid tumor such as melanoma, head and neck, liver or kidney cancer. Both conserved end residues are part of each CDR3.

>TRBJ2-4|TRBV30
CAWSTAGGGTIQYF
>TRBJ1-2|TRBV4-1
CASSPSQGLNYGYTF
>TRBJ1-4|TRBV28
CASSSGDRPTNEKLFF
>TRBJ1-2|TRBV11-3
CASSVYRGGYTF
>TRBJ2-2|TRBV5-1
CASSLEKFSLFF
>TRBJ1-2|TRBV7-9
CASSQGPTPIKGYTF
>TRBJ1-2|TRBV6-5
CASRSTGHKGYTF
>TRBJ1-3|TRBV9
CASSVGVAITGNTIYF
>TRBJ1-4|TRBV29-1
CSVTTETGEKLFF
>TRBJ2-1|TRBV5-1
CAISQAGGSDEQFF
>TRBJ2-7|TRBV12-5
CASGLGDGQVYEQYF
>TRBJ2-7|TRBV28
CASSSPGTVTYEQYF
>TRBJ2-1|TRBV7-9
CASSTPGVNEQFF
>TRBJ2-1|TRBV2
CASSLQSSSYNEQFF
>TRBJ2-7|TRBV7-6
CASSLPGAGYEQYF
>TRBJ2-5|TRBV6-8
CASEASETQYF
>TRBJ1-2|TRBV29-1
CSVEERIKFRGYTF
>TRBJ1-6|TRBV10-3
CANRDTYNSPLHF
>TRBJ2-1|TRBV6-6
CASRTGTYNEQFF
>TRBJ2-3|TRBV5-6
CASSFPGGADTQYF
>TRBJ1-3|TRBV5-1
CASSLAGTASGNTIYF
>TRBJ1-4|TRBV15
CATSRDESGKLFF
>TRBJ2-2|TRBV11-3
CASSLGAVTGELFF
>TRBJ2-2|TRBV6-5
CASSFKRGNGELFF
>TRBJ2-5|TRBV11-2
CASSLMIGEETQYF
>TRBJ2-3|TRBV10-3
CAIRGQATDTQYF
>TRBJ2-3|TRBV14
CASSRRDFTDTQYF
>TRBJ2-7|TRBV14
CASSQLLAGEQYF
>TRBJ1-1|TRBV5-4
CASSPGQGNTEAFF
>TRBJ2-5|TRBV5-4
CASSRSGQGVYQETQYF
>TRBJ2-2|TRBV28
CASISGGNGELFF
>TRBJ1-3|TRBV27
CASSPTDSLMLGNTIYF